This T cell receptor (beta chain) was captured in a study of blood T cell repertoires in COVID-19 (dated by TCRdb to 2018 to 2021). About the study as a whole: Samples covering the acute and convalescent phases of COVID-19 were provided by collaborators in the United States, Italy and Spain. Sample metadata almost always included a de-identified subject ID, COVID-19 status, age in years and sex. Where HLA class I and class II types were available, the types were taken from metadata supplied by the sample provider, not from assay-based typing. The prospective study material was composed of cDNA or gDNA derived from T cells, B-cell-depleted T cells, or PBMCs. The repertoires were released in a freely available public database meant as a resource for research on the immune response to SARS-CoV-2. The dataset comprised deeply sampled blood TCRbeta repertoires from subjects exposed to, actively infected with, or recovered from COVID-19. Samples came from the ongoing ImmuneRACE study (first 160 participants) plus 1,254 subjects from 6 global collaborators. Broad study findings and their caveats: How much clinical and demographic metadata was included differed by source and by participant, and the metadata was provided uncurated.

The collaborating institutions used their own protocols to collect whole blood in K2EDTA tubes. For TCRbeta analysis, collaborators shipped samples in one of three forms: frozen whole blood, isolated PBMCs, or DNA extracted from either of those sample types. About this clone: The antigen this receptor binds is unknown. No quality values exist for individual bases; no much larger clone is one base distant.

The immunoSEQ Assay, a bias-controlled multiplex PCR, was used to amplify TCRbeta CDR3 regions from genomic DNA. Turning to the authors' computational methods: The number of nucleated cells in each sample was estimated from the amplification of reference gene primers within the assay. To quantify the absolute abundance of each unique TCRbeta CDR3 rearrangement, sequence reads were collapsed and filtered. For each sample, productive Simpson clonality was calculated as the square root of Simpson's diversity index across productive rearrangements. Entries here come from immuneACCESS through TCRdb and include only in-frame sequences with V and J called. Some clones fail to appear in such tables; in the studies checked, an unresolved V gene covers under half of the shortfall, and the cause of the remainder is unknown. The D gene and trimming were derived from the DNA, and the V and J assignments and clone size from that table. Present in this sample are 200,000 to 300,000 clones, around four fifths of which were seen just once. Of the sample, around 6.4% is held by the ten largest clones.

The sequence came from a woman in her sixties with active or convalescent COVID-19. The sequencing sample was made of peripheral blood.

Here is the DNA: TGTGCCAGCAAAGGGGCGGTTGAAAAACTGTTTTTT. Translated, this is CASKGAVEKLFF. This sequence uses TRBV2 and TRBJ1-4, with TRBD1 as a weak D call on 5 bases. Based on the germline V gene, the CDR1 and CDR2 sequences are SNHLY and FYNNEI. Reading from cysteine to phenylalanine, the CDR3 counts 12 amino acids. The CDR3 DNA has 36 bases and is translated from base 1. A distance of 10 bases separates the germline ends of V and J, which lose 7 bases and 7 bases respectively.